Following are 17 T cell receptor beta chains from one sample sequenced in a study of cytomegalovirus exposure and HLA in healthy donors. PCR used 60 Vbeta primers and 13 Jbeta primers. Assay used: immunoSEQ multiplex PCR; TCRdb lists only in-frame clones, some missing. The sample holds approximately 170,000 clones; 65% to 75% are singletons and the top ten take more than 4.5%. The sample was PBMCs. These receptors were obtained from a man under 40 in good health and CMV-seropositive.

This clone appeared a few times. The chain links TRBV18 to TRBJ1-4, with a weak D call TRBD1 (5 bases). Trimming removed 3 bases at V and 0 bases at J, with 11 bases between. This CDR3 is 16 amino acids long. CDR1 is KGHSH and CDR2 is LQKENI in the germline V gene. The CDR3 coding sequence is TGTGCCAGCTCACCCGGGGGGAGTGCAACTAATGAAAAACTGTTTTTT. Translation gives CASSPGGSATNEKLFF.

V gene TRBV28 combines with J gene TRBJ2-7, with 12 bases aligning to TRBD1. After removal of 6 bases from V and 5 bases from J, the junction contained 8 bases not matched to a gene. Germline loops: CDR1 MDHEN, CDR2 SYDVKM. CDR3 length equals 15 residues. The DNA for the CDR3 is TGTGCCAGCAGCAAGATAGGGACAGGGGGCCACGAGCAGTACTTC. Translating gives CASSKIGTGGHEQYF. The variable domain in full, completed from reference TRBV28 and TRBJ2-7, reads DVKVTQSSRYLVKRTGEKVFLECVQDMDHENMFWYRQDPGLGLRLIYFSYDVKMKEKGDIPEGYSVSREKKERFSLILESASTNQTSMYLCASSKIGTGGHEQYFGPGTRLTVT.

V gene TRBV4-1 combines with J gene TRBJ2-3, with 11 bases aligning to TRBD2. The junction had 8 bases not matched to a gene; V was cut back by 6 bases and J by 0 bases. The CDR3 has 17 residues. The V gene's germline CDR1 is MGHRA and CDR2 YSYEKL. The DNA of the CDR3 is TGCGCCAGCAGTCCGGTAGCGGGGGGGCTTAGCACAGATACGCAGTATTTT. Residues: CASSPVAGGLSTDTQYF.

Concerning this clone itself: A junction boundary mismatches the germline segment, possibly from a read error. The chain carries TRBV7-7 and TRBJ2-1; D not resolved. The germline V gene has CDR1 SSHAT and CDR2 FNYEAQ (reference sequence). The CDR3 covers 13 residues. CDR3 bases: TGTGCTAGCAGCACTATGTGGGACAATGAGCAGTTCTTC. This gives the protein CASSTMWDNEQFF.

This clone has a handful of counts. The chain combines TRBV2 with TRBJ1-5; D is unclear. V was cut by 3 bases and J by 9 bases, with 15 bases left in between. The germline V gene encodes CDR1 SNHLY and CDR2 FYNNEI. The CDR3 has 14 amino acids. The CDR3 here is CASSDGRVKGPQHF. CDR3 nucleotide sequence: TGTGCCAGCAGTGACGGGAGGGTAAAAGGGCCCCAGCATTTT. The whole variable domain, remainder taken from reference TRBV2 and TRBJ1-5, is EPEVTQTPSHQVTQMGQEVILRCVPISNHLYFYWYRQILGQKVEFLVSFYNNEISEKSEIFDDQFSVERPDGSNFTLKIRSTKLEDSAMYFCASSDGRVKGPQHFGDGTRLSIL.

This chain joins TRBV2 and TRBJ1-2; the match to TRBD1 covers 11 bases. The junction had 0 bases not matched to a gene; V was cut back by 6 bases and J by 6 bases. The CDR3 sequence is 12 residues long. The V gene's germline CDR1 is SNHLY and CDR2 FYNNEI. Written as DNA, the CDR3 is TGTGCCAGCAGGGGACAGGGGGATGGCTACACCTTC. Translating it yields CASRGQGDGYTF.

CDR3 protein: CASTPPGLAGSNTGELFF. In DNA, the CDR3 is TGTGCCAGCACCCCTCCAGGATTGGCTGGGTCGAACACCGGGGAGCTGTTTTTT. The chain combines TRBV5-5 with TRBJ2-2; D call uncertain. Per germline, CDR1 SGHKS and CDR2 YYEKEE (reference sequence). This CDR3 comprises 18 residues. Between the trimmed V and J ends, which lost 6 bases and 0 bases, there was a span of 21 bases.

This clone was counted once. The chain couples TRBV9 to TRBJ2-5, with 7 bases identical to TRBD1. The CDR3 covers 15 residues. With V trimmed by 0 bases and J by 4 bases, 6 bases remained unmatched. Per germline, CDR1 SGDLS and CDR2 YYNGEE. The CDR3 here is CASSVAGGRAETQYF. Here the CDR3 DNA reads TGTGCCAGCAGCGTAGCAGGGGGACGGGCAGAGACCCAGTACTTC.

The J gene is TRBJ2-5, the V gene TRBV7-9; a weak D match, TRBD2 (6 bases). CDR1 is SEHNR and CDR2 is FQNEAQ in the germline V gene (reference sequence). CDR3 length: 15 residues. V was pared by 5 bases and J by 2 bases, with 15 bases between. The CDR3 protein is CASSPRGTLQETQYF. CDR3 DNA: TGTGCCAGCAGCCCGAGAGGGACTTTGCAAGAGACCCAGTACTTC.

CDR3 nucleotide sequence: TGTGCCAGCAGGGGTCAGGGGGAAAGCTATGGCTACACCTTC. Protein product: CASRGQGESYGYTF. The rearrangement uses TRBV11-2 and TRBJ1-2, with 7 bases matching TRBD1. V shed 6 bases and J 4 bases; nucleotides not matched to a gene: 8. The germline CDR1 and CDR2 sequences are SGHAT and FQNNGV. There are 14 residues in the CDR3.

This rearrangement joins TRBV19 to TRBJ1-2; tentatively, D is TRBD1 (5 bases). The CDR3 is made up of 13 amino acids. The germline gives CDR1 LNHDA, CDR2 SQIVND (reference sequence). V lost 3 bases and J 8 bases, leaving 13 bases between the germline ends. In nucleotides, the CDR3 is TGTGCCAGTAGTATGGGGCCAGGGAGGGGCTACACCTTC. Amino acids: CASSMGPGRGYTF.

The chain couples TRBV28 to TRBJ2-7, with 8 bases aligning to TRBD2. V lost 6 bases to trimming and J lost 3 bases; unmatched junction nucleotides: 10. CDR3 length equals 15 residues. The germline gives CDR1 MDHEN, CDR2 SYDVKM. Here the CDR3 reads CASSPRTSSYYEQYF. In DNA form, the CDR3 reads TGTGCCAGCAGCCCCCGGACTAGCAGTTACTACGAGCAGTACTTC.

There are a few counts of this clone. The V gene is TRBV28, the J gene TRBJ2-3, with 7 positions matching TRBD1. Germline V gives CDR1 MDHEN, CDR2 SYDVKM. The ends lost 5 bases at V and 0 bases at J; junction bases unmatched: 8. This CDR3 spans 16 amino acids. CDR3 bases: TGTGCCAGCAGTCCCCGGGACAGAGCCAGCACAGATACGCAGTATTTT. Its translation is CASSPRDRASTDTQYF.

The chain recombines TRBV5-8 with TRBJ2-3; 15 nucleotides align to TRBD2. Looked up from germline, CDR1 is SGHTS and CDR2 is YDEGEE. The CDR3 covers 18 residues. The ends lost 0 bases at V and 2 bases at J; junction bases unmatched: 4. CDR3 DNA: TGTGCCAGCAGCTTGGGGACTAGCGGGGGGGGCTCCACAGATACGCAGTATTTT. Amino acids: CASSLGTSGGGSTDTQYF.

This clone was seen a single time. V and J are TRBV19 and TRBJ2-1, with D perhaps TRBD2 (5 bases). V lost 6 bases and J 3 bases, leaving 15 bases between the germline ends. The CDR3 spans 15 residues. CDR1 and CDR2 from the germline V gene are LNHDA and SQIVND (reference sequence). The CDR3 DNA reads TGTGCCAGTAGCCTAGGACTCCCGAACTACAATGAGCAGTTCTTC. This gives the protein CASSLGLPNYNEQFF.

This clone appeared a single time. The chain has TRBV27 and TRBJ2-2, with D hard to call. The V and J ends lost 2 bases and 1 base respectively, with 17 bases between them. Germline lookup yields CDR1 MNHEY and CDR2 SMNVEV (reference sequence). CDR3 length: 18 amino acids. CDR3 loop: CASSLTLSRSWNTGELFF. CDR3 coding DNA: TGTGCCAGCAGTTTAACCCTGTCCAGGTCCTGGAACACCGGGGAGCTGTTTTTT.

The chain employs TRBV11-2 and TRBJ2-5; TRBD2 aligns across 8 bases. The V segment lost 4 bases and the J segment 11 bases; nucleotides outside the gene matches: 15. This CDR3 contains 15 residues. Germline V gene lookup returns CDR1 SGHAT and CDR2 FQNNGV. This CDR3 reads CASSSRKRENREQYF. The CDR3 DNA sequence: TGTGCCAGCAGCTCGCGAAAGCGGGAGAACAGGGAGCAGTACTTC.